The 6 T cell receptor beta chains in this list originate from one sample, sequenced in a study of post-analysis software for immune sequencing data. Findings and limits, study-wide: Controls showed lower frequencies than patients for several TRBV segments, and TRBV5-6, TRBV5-1 and TRBV20-1 were among these.

Prepared TCR beta cDNA libraries contained unique molecular identifiers. TCRdb processed the PCR reads anew with MiXCR; each CDR3 protein has one entry. The sample lists about 200,000 distinct CDR3 sequences; 25% to 30% were seen once. These receptors' antigens are unknown. The sample consisted of blood. The receptors here all came from a girl aged 2-17 years with multiple sclerosis.

This clonotype was seen repeatedly, ten times or more. The chain couples TRBV6-2 or TRBV6-3 to TRBJ2-1, with D tentatively TRBD2 (6 bases). Germline V gives CDR1 MNHEY, CDR2 SVGEGT. CDR3 length: 15 residues. V was clipped by 6 bases and J by 1 base, with 13 bases between them. The CDR3 DNA reads TGTGCCAGCAGACCGCTAGCGAATTCCTACAATGAGCAGTTCTTC. Translation: CASRPLANSYNEQFF.

This clonotype has ten or more counts. The chain links TRBV5-6 to TRBJ1-5; no definite D call. Per the germline V gene, CDR1 is SGHDT and CDR2 is YYEEEE. The CDR3 length is 14 residues. V was pared by 2 bases and J by 3 bases, with 9 bases between. The CDR3 spells CASSFSTSNQPQHF. In DNA form, the CDR3 reads TGTGCCAGCAGCTTTTCGACATCCAATCAGCCCCAGCATTTT.

This clonotype was detected ten times or more. This chain connects TRBV5-1 to TRBJ2-7, with D perhaps matching TRBD2 (6 bases). CDR1 and CDR2 (germline): SGHRS, YFSETQ. This CDR3 has 13 residues. The V end lost 3 bases, the J end lost 2 bases, and 9 bases lay between the germline ends. CDR3 DNA: TGCGCCAGCAGCTGGGGAGGCACCTACGAGCAGTACTTC. Encoded protein: CASSWGGTYEQYF.

In this sample, this clonotype turned up a few times. This chain joins TRBV28 and TRBJ2-4; possible D gene TRBD2, 6 bases. Per the germline V gene, CDR1 is MDHEN and CDR2 is SYDVKM. V lost 4 bases to trimming and J lost 7 bases, with 17 bases between them. The CDR3 contains 15 residues. The CDR3 region has the DNA TGTGCCAGCAGTTGGCCTCAGGGAGGAAGGAACATTCAGTACTTC. It yields the protein CASSWPQGGRNIQYF.

CDR3 loop: CASSLGPSGRGYEQYF. The CDR3 DNA is TGTGCCAGCAGCTTAGGTCCTAGCGGGAGGGGTTACGAGCAGTACTTC. V usage is TRBV7-2 and J usage is TRBJ2-7; TRBD2 agrees at 12 bases. The CDR3 is 16 residues long. V lost 1 base and J lost 4; bases outside the gene matches: 5. The germline gives CDR1 SGHTA, CDR2 FQGNSA.

This clonotype has only a few counts. The chain employs TRBV12-3 or TRBV12-4 and TRBJ1-1, with TRBD1 as a possible D gene (6 bases). The V and J ends lost 4 bases and 1 base respectively, with 10 bases between them. The CDR3 contains 14 residues. CDR3 coding DNA: TGTGCCAGCAGTTCCGGGACAACGAACACTGAAGCTTTCTTT. This sequence encodes CASSSGTTNTEAFF.